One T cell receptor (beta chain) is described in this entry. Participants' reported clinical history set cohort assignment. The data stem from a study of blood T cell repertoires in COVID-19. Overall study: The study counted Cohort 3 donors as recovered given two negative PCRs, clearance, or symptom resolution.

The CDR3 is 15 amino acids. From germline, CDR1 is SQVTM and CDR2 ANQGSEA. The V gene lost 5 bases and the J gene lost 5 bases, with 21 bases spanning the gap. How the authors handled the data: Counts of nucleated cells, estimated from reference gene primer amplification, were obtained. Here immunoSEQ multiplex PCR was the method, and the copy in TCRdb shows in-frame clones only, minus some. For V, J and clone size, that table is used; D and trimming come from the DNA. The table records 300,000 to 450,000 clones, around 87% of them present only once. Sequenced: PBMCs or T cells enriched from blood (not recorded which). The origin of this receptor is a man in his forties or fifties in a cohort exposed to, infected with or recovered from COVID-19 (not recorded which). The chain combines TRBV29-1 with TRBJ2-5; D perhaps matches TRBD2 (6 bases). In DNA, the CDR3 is TGCAGCGTTAACCGCGGGACGGTCAGTGGGGAGACCCAGTACTTC. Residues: CSVNRGTVSGETQYF.